Listed below are T cell receptor beta chains from one sample, sequenced in a study of T cell repertoires in cytomegalovirus infection. TCRdb recomputed calls from the reads with MiXCR, one row per CDR3 protein. The table records around 230,000 distinct CDR3 sequences, 35% to 40% of them present only once. No antigen has been identified for these receptors. The sequencing here drew on CD8+ T cells from cultured PBMCs, taken from culture after CMV antigen stimulation. The receptors originated from a human donor in good health (CMV status not recorded). Some clones in this sample may be carry-over from other donors' samples. Both conserved end residues are part of each CDR3. Each record gives: D gene, J gene, clone size, V gene, CDR3 DNA, CDR3 protein. A D gene is named only where the DNA matches it firmly. The size field is filled for only some rows; it gives once, few, many or a size class.

>.|TRBJ2-3|.|TRBV20-1
TGCAGTGCTATTTACATTGAGAATACGCAGTATTTT
CSAIYIENTQYF
>.|TRBJ2-7|few|TRBV6-6
TGTGCCACCTTCGGGGGGACAGCCACCTACGAGCAGTACTTC
CATFGGTATYEQYF
>.|TRBJ2-7|.|TRBV7-6
TGTGCCAGCAGCTTCATCTGGGGGGCCGCCGAAGAGCAGTACTTC
CASSFIWGAAEEQYF
>.|TRBJ2-7|few|TRBV27
TGTGCCAGCAGTCCCCGGTGGCGGGCGGCTCCCTACGAGCAGTACTTC
CASSPRWRAAPYEQYF
>.|TRBJ2-7|few|TRBV25-1
TGTGCCAGCGCAGGAGACAGAGAGATACACGAGCAGTACTTC
CASAGDREIHEQYF
>TRBD1|TRBJ2-1|many|TRBV7-9
TGTGCCAGCAGCTTATCCTATGGGACAGGGCAGGATGAGCAGTTCTTC
CASSLSYGTGQDEQFF
>.|TRBJ2-5|few|TRBV7-9
TGTGCCAGCAGCCCAAAGGCACAGGGGGGGGAGACCCAGTACTTC
CASSPKAQGGETQYF
>TRBD1|TRBJ2-1|.|TRBV11-2
TGTGCCAGCAGCACTCTACAGGGGTACGCGGAGCAGTTCTTC
CASSTLQGYAEQFF
>.|TRBJ1-2|.|TRBV2
TGTGCCGCGGCGACCGCGAATGGCTACACCTTC
CAAATANGYTF
>.|TRBJ1-5|few|TRBV27
TGTGCCAGCGCCACAGGTTTGTTAGGTCAGCCCCAGCATTTT
CASATGLLGQPQHF
>.|TRBJ1-2|few|TRBV9
TGTGCCAGCAGCGGAGGGCCGAACTATGGCTACACCTTC
CASSGGPNYGYTF
>.|TRBJ2-4|few|TRBV7-3
TGTGCCAGCAGCGAAGGAGGGGGCAGCATTCAGTACTTC
CASSEGGGSIQYF
>.|TRBJ2-7|.|TRBV12-5
TGTGCTAGTGGTGTGTGGGGTAACGAGCAGTACTTC
CASGVWGNEQYF
>.|TRBJ1-1|few|TRBV28
TGTGCCAGCAGCCTCAGAGGACAACTTTATCTAGCGAACACTGAAGCTTTCTTT
CASSLRGQLYLANTEAFF
>.|TRBJ2-7|.|TRBV19
TGTGCCAGTAGGGGCAGGGGCTCCTACGAGCAGTACTTC
CASRGRGSYEQYF
>TRBD1|TRBJ2-1|.|TRBV12-3/TRBV12-4
TGTGCCAGCAGCTCTAGGGACAGCGACTACAATGAGCAGTTCTTC
CASSSRDSDYNEQFF
>.|TRBJ2-7|few|TRBV2
TGTGCCAGCAGTGTCAACGAGCAGTACTTC
CASSVNEQYF
>.|TRBJ2-1|many|TRBV7-2
TGTGCCAGCAGGTTCATCCCCTATACAGTTACCTCTTACAATGAGCAGTTCTTC
CASRFIPYTVTSYNEQFF
>.|TRBJ1-2|once|TRBV5-1
TGCGCCAGCAGCTTCAACCGGGACGGCCACCCGTATGGCTACACCTTC
CASSFNRDGHPYGYTF
>TRBD2|TRBJ2-3|.|TRBV4-2
TGTGCCAGCAGCCTAGAAAAGCGGGACCATAGCACAGATACGCAGTATTTT
CASSLEKRDHSTDTQYF
>TRBD1|TRBJ2-2|few|TRBV27
TGTGCCAGCAGTCCAGCGGACAGGGGGCCCGCTACCGGGGAGCTGTTTTTT
CASSPADRGPATGELFF
>TRBD1|TRBJ2-2|.|TRBV9
TGTGCCAGCACCTTAGGGGGCCCGAACACCGGGGAGCTGTTTTTT
CASTLGGPNTGELFF
>.|TRBJ1-1|many|TRBV7-8
TGTGCCAGCAACCTCTCAGGGGCAGAAGCTTTCTTT
CASNLSGAEAFF
>.|TRBJ1-6|.|TRBV7-9
TGTGCCAGCAGCTTCGGATGGCAGGGCAATTCACCCCTCCACTTT
CASSFGWQGNSPLHF
>.|TRBJ2-7|.|TRBV20-1
TGCAGTGCTAGAGATTCCCGGGTGTCCTACGAGCAGTACTTC
CSARDSRVSYEQYF
>.|TRBJ1-1|.|TRBV7-3
TGTGCCAGCAGCTTCGGATCGAACACTGAAGCTTTCTTT
CASSFGSNTEAFF
>.|TRBJ2-7|.|TRBV6-5
TGTGCCAGCAGTTTTGGGTCCGGAGATTTATTTACCTACGAGCAGTACTTC
CASSFGSGDLFTYEQYF
>.|TRBJ1-1|.|TRBV5-1
TGCGCCAGCACCCCGGGCGGGGCTGAAGCTTTCTTT
CASTPGGAEAFF